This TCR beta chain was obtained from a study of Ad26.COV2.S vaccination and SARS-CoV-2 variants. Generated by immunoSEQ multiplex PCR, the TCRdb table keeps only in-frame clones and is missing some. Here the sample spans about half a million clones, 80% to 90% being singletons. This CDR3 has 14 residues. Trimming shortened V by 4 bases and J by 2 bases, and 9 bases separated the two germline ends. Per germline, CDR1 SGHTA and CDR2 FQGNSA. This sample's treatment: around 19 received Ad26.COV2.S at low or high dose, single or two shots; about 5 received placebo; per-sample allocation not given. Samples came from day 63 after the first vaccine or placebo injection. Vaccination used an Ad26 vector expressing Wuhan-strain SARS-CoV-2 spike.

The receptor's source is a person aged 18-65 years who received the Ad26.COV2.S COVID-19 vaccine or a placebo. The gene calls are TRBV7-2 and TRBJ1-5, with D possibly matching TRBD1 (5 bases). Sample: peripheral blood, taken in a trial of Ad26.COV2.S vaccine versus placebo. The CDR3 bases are TGTGCCAGCAGCTCTACACAGGGCAATCAGCCCCAGCATTTT. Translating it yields CASSSTQGNQPQHF.